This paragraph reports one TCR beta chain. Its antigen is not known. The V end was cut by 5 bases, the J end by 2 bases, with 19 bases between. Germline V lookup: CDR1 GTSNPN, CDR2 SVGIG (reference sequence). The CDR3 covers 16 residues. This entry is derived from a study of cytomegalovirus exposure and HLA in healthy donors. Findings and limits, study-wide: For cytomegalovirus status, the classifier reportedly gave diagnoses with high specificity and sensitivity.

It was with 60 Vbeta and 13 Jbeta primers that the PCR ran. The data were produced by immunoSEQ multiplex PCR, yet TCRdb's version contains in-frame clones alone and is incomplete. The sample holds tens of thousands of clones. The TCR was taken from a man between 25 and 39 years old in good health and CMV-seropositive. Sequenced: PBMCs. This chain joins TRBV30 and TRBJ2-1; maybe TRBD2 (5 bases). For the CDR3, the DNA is TGTGCCTGGTCTAACCTCGGGATAGCAGCCTACAATGAGCAGTTCTTC. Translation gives CAWSNLGIAAYNEQFF. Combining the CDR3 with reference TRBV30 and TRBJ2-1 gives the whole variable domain SQTIHQWPATLVQPVGSPLSLECTVEGTSNPNLYWYRQAAGRGLQLLFYSVGIGQISSEVPQNLSASRPQDRQFILSSKKLLLSDSGFYLCAWSNLGIAAYNEQFFGPGTRLTVL.